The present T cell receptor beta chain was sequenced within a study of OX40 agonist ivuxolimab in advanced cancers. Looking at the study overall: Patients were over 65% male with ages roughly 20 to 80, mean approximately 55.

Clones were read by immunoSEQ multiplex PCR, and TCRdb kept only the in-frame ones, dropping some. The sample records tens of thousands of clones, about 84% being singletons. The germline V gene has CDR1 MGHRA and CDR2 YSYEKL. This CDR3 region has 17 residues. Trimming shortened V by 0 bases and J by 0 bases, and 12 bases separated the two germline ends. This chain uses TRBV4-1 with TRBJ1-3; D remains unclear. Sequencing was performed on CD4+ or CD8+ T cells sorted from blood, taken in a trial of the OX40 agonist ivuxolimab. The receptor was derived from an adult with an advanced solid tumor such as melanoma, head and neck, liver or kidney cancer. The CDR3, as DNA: TGCGCCAGCAGCCAAGAGGGGAATACCGCCTCTGGAAACACCATATATTTT. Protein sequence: CASSQEGNTASGNTIYF.